The source of this TCR beta chain is a study of shared clonotypes between healthy human individuals (dated by TCRdb to 2018 to 2021). Concerning the study at large: The cohort comprised a couple of women and a few men aged 18 to 49 years. Between about 0.8 and 8.9 billion PBMCs per donor were obtained by leukapheresis. The study deeply sequenced blood TCR repertoires of about 5 healthy adults to estimate repertoire size and the extent of clonotype sharing between individuals. Libraries were prepared and TCR repertoires were sequenced by different laboratories using diverse techniques, in order to increase sequencing depth and limit assay-specific biases. For each donor, three plates each were used for CD4 naive and CD4 memory, two plates were used for CD8 naive, and one plate was used for CD8 memory. The full study reports these points: Incomplete sequencing was indicated by rarefaction of sorted-subset datasets, despite the large sequencing depth. Larger estimated clonotype richness was generally found for naive subsets than for memory subsets. Based on pairwise subsampling, the degree of clonotype sharing among donors was expected to be affected by sequencing depth. Higher generation probabilities were observed for clonotypes shared by all four sorted-subset donors than for non-shared clonotypes. Only blood was sampled, and tissue TCR repertoires likely differ from those in blood. Because the study included only a small number of donors, the genetic and exposure-history diversity represented was limited. Across a few donors, about 5.2% of naive CD4, around 3.5% of naive CD8, about 2.3% of memory CD4, and over 0.35% of memory CD8 clonotypes were shared.

Using the deep immunoSEQ assay, multiplex PCR amplified TCR CDR3 regions from genomic DNA. Genomic DNA extracted from each cell subset was distributed evenly over all wells of several immunoSEQ 96-well plates, and each plate served as one replicate. For sorted subsets, 150 to 250 ng of genomic DNA, equivalent to around 29,000 T cell genomes, went into each replicate PCR. The purified libraries were quantified using a Qubit 3.0 fluorometer, sized with a Bioanalyzer 2100, and then quantified again using the KAPA Library Quantification kit. Every immunoSEQ 96-well plate was sequenced on a separate single-read 150-cycle Illumina NextSeq 550 flow cell. The source study handled its data this way. The immunoSEQ output contained only junctional sequences without quality scores, so filtering could not match that applied to full-length reads. Sequences were annotated with PyIR, a Python wrapper for IgBLAST v1.9, using IMGT germline references to assign V/J genes and CDR3. Reads were filtered out if the reads had weak V/J assignments (E-value above 1e-6), no CDR3, stop codons, out-of-frame junctions, or ambiguous translated residues. V3J clonotypes were defined as sequences sharing an identical inferred V gene, J gene, and CDR3 amino acid sequence. Percentage overlap between repertoires was calculated by dividing the number of shared unique clonotypes by the size of the smaller repertoire. Richness of each repertoire was evaluated using RTK rarefaction, the Chao1 estimator, and Recon v2.1 estimates of unobserved clonotypes. Generation probabilities were computed with OLGA for all TCRbeta clonotypes obtained by the gDNA method from a few donors. TCRdb stores this immuneACCESS table with in-frame sequences only. Part of the clones is absent; in the studies checked, under half of the shortfall reflects unresolved V genes, and no reason is known for the rest. From that table come the V and J calls and clone size; the DNA was used to work out D and trimming. The sample profile shows some 630,000 clones; roughly 95% of them were found once. The biggest ten clones account for less than 0.12% of the sample.

A single count supports this clone. Its antigen remains undetermined. No base quality information exists; no much larger clone differs at one position. CDR1 and CDR2, per the germline V gene, are MNHNS and SASEGT. Spanning cysteine to phenylalanine, the CDR3 consists of 15 amino acids. Only the CDR3 portion is preserved as DNA: 45 bases, with reading frame beginning at the first base. V is clipped by 0 bases and J by 4 bases, and the sequence between their germline boundaries is 10 bases long. CD8 naive samples consisted of CD45RO-negative cells that were positively selected for CCR7, yielding a CD45RA+CCR7+ population without TemRA cells. The donors were healthy, HIV-negative adults who had no recently reported acute infections or vaccinations. Every donor was a Caucasian adult living in Nashville, Tennessee, USA. Blood was obtained by leukapheresis, after which PBMCs were separated by Ficoll-Histopaque density gradient centrifugation and cryopreserved in liquid nitrogen vapor phase. Analytical flow cytometry was used to check the purity and quantity of each magnetically sorted T cell population. Each sorted fraction had its genomic DNA isolated and then quantified by UV absorbance on a Nanodrop 2000c.

This clonotype was sampled from a woman aged 25 to 39 in good health. The receptor chain draws on TRBV6-1 and TRBJ1-5, with TRBD1 perhaps the D gene, on 5 matching bases. Sequencing was performed on naive CD8+ T cells sorted from blood. The sample's cell subset or site label is to be understood as: CD45RA+CCR7+. The nucleotide sequence reads TGTGCCAGCAGTGAAGCCCAGGGTCAGAATCAGCCCCAGCATTTT. This yields the protein CASSEAQGQNQPQHF.